Sequencing of this T cell receptor beta chain was carried out in a study of cytomegalovirus exposure and HLA in healthy donors. Study at large: T cells numbering around 180 million yielded some 100 million unique TCR beta sequences in an earlier analysis.

V shed 8 bases and J 3 bases; nucleotides not matched to a gene: 1. This CDR3 region has 12 residues. Germline CDR1 reads MDHEN; CDR2 reads SYDVKM. Concerning this clone: Antigen: not known.

Regarding the study as a whole: Later findings reportedly placed an Asian-associated ancestry cluster below the approximately 630-donor mean for N-insertions.

The study ran its PCR with 60 Vbeta and 13 Jbeta primers. The method was immunoSEQ multiplex PCR; TCRdb's version includes in-frame clones alone and lacks a portion of them. The table includes under 150,000 clones, 60% to 85% detected once. This receptor was obtained from a man aged 30 to 39 in good health and CMV-seronegative. Sequencing was done on a sample of PBMCs. The rearrangement uses TRBV28 and TRBJ1-5; 7 positions match TRBD1. CDR3 sequence: CASQGDNQPQHF. Written as DNA, the CDR3 is TGTGCCAGCCAGGGGGACAATCAGCCCCAGCATTTT.